This passage covers 16 T cell receptor beta chains from one sample sequenced in a study of identical twins. Each CDR3 protein gets one entry after TCRdb re-called the 5' RACE reads with MiXCR. The sample holds 200,000 to 250,000 distinct CDR3 sequences, approximately 7.1% seen once. This same sample was also part of a study on T cells expressing NK-cell markers.

The sequenced sample was CD8+ T cells sorted from blood. The receptors shown here come from a woman aged 18-29 years in good health.

This clonotype occurred a few times. The genes are TRBV6-5 and TRBJ2-1, with 7 nucleotides matching TRBD2. Germline V gene data show CDR1 as MNHEY and CDR2 as SVGAGI. V dropped 2 bases and J dropped 9; count of bases not matched to a gene: 7. This CDR3 is built from 14 residues. The CDR3 loop is CASSYSGAYGEQFF. As DNA, the CDR3 is TGTGCCAGCAGTTACAGCGGGGCCTACGGTGAGCAGTTCTTC.

The chain uses TRBV7-9 and TRBJ2-1, with D perhaps TRBD2 (6 bases). CDR1 is SEHNR, CDR2 FQNEAQ, per germline (reference sequence). The V end lost 5 bases, the J end lost 8 bases, and 22 bases lay between the germline ends. The CDR3 covers 16 residues. The CDR3 reads CASSPAERAPSHEQFF. CDR3 sequence (DNA): TGTGCCAGCAGCCCGGCAGAGCGGGCGCCCTCCCATGAGCAGTTCTTC.

There are a few counts of this clonotype. The rearrangement uses TRBV9 and TRBJ2-1; 8 nucleotides match TRBD2. The junction had 6 bases not matched to a gene; V was cut back by 2 bases and J by 5 bases. CDR1 SGDLS and CDR2 YYNGEE come from the germline V gene. CDR3 length equals 15 residues. The CDR3 here is CASSVDGTRNNEQFF. DNA for the CDR3: TGTGCCAGCAGCGTTGACGGGACTAGAAACAATGAGCAGTTCTTC. Complete variable domain (other parts from reference TRBV9 and TRBJ2-1): DSGVTQTPKHLITATGQRVTLRCSPRSGDLSVYWYQQSLDQGLQFLIQYYNGEERAKGNILERFSAQQFPDLHSELNLSSLELGDSALYFCASSVDGTRNNEQFFGPGTRLTVL.

This clonotype was counted between two and nine times. V usage is TRBV27 and J usage is TRBJ2-7; D might be TRBD1 (6 bases). The CDR3 covers 14 residues. Trimming cost V 2 bases and J 5 bases, with 13 bases left between them. Germline values: CDR1 MNHEY, CDR2 SMNVEV (reference sequence). The CDR3 sequence: CASSLLTGTHEQYF. CDR3 coding DNA: TGTGCCAGCAGTTTACTAACAGGGACCCACGAGCAGTACTTC.

This clonotype was seen more than once but under ten times. The chain recombines TRBV4-1 with TRBJ1-4; D not resolved. Trimming left V 0 bases short and J 8 bases short, with 4 bases between. Germline V CDR1 and CDR2: MGHRA, YSYEKL. The CDR3 totals 12 residues. As DNA, the CDR3 is TGCGCCAGCAGCCAAGATGAGGAAAAACTGTTTTTT. This translates into CASSQDEEKLFF.

This clonotype showed up just a few times. The rearrangement joins TRBV7-9 to TRBJ2-3; perhaps TRBD2 as D (5 bases). Trimming removed 2 bases from V and 3 bases from J, with 9 bases in between. Germline V CDR1 and CDR2: SEHNR, FQNEAQ (reference sequence). The CDR3 covers 14 residues. CDR3 loop: CASSLNGETDTQYF. The CDR3 bases are TGTGCCAGCAGCTTAAACGGGGAAACAGATACGCAGTATTTT.

The chain joins TRBV6-2 or TRBV6-3 to TRBJ2-3, with TRBD2 identical over 11 bases. The CDR3 loop spans 16 amino acids. V shed 2 bases and J 4 bases; nucleotides not matched to a gene: 5. From germline, CDR1 is MNHEY and CDR2 SVGEGT. The CDR3 here is CASSYVAGGPADTQYF. Here the CDR3 DNA reads TGTGCCAGCAGTTACGTAGCGGGGGGGCCTGCAGATACGCAGTATTTT.

This clonotype was recorded at least ten times. J is TRBJ2-1 and V is TRBV6-2 or TRBV6-3; TRBD2 matches 14 bases. Germline V gene sequence: CDR1 MNHEY, CDR2 SVGEGT. This CDR3 contains 16 residues. J was trimmed by 4 bases and V by 6 bases; bases with no gene match: 5. The CDR3 reads CASRTTSGGAYNEQFF. CDR3 sequence (DNA): TGTGCCAGCAGGACGACTAGCGGGGGGGCTTACAATGAGCAGTTCTTC.

This clonotype was counted a few times. The rearrangement uses TRBV7-9 and TRBJ2-7; D unresolved. CDR3 length: 13 amino acids. Germline V lookup: CDR1 SEHNR, CDR2 FQNEAQ (reference sequence). Trimming shortened V by 3 bases and J by 5 bases, and 11 bases separated the two germline ends. CDR3 coding DNA: TGTGCCAGCAGCTTTCCGGGCTCTAACGAGCAGTACTTC. This codes for CASSFPGSNEQYF.

CDR3: CASLKAGTGLYEQYF. DNA for the CDR3: TGTGCCAGCCTGAAAGCCGGGACAGGGCTTTACGAGCAGTACTTC. The chain employs TRBV7-9 and TRBJ2-7; TRBD1 matches at 9 bases. CDR3 length equals 15 residues. The V gene's germline CDR1 is SEHNR and CDR2 FQNEAQ (reference sequence). With V trimmed by 8 bases and J by 4 bases, 12 bases remained unmatched.

In its sample, this clonotype was seen many times. This chain uses TRBV20-1 with TRBJ2-1; D gene unclear. The V gene lost 5 bases and the J gene lost 7 bases, with 15 bases spanning the gap. CDR3 size: 13 residues. Germline-derived CDR1 and CDR2 are DFQATT and SNEGSKA (reference sequence). The CDR3 coding sequence is TGCAGTGCTGGGGTAGGGTGGGGTAATGAGCAGTTCTTC. Protein sequence: CSAGVGWGNEQFF.

This clonotype occurred a few times. The rearrangement uses TRBV10-2 and TRBJ1-1; perhaps TRBD1 as D (5 bases). There are 12 residues in the CDR3. CDR1 WSHSY and CDR2 SAAADI come from the germline V gene. V was clipped by 7 bases and J by 6 bases, with 12 bases between them. The CDR3 DNA sequence: TGCGCCAGCATAGGGGTGGCGGCTGAAGCTTTCTTT. Translated, it gives CASIGVAAEAFF.

This clonotype was seen at least ten times. The rearrangement uses TRBV29-1 and TRBJ1-1; D unresolved. V was shortened by 3 bases and J by 6 bases, with 11 bases between the two germline ends. Germline V gene sequence: CDR1 SQVTM, CDR2 ANQGSEA. This CDR3 comprises 12 residues. For the CDR3, the DNA is TGCAGCGTTGAGGGGAAGAGACCTGAAGCTTTCTTT. This sequence encodes CSVEGKRPEAFF.

At least ten counts were recorded for this clonotype. The gene calls are TRBV29-1 and TRBJ2-3, with no clear D. The ends were cut back, 5 bases at V and 4 bases at J, with 1 base in the middle. The CDR3 has 9 residues. CDR1 and CDR2 from the germline V gene are SQVTM and ANQGSEA. The CDR3, as DNA: TGCAGCGTTCCAGATACGCAGTATTTT. Translating it yields CSVPDTQYF.

The sample holds many counts of this clonotype. The rearrangement links TRBV10-3 to TRBJ1-5, with D uncertain. The CDR3 covers 15 residues. V was clipped by 10 bases and J by 0 bases, with 16 bases between them. CDR1 and CDR2 from the germline V gene are ENHRY and SYGVKD. CDR3 nucleotides: TGTGCCAAACTACTCACAAGGGATAGCAATCAGCCCCAGCATTTT. This encodes CAKLLTRDSNQPQHF.

The rearrangement uses TRBV12-3 or TRBV12-4 and TRBJ2-1, with D perhaps assigned TRBD1 or TRBD2 (5 bases each). V dropped 8 bases and J dropped 5 bases, with 19 bases sitting between them. This CDR3 has 15 amino acids. The CDR3 DNA reads TGTGCCAGCGGAAATTCCGGGACGGCGAACAATGAGCAGTTCTTC. This sequence encodes CASGNSGTANNEQFF.